Listed below are T cell receptor beta chains from one sample, sequenced in a study of cytomegalovirus exposure and HLA in healthy donors. Clones were read by immunoSEQ multiplex PCR, and TCRdb kept only the in-frame ones, dropping some. Of 55,000 to 85,000 clones listed, 55% to 70% are singletons. Sequencing used PBMCs. The receptors originated from a woman in her forties or fifties in good health and CMV-seronegative. Both conserved end residues are part of each CDR3. A D gene is named only where the DNA matches it firmly. Size tells how often a clone was seen (once, few, many) or the class of an expanded clone, and some rows leave it out.

V	size	J	D	DNA	CDR3
TRBV5-1	-	TRBJ2-1	TRBD2	TGCGCCAGCAGCCTAGGACTAGCGGGAGCACTCTACAATGAGCAGTTCTTC	CASSLGLAGALYNEQFF
TRBV6-5	-	TRBJ1-4	TRBD1	TGTGCCAGCAGAACAGGGGGCGAGGAAGAAAAACTGTTTTTT	CASRTGGEEEKLFF
TRBV27	once	TRBJ2-3	TRBD2	TGTGCCAGCAGTTTACTGGCGACTAGCGGGACGACAGATACGCAGTATTTT	CASSLLATSGTTDTQYF
TRBV7-2	-	TRBJ2-7	TRBD2	TGTGCCAGCAGCTTAGCCGGACTAGCGCGTACCTACGAGCAGTACTTC	CASSLAGLARTYEQYF
TRBV18	-	TRBJ2-4	TRBD1	TGTGCCAGCTCACTACCCCCGGGACAGGGGATAGGAAAGTACTTC	CASSLPPGQGIGKYF
TRBV28	-	TRBJ1-2	TRBD1	TGTGCCAGCAGGGGACAGAAAGATGGCTACACCTTC	CASRGQKDGYTF
TRBV14	-	TRBJ2-3	TRBD2	TGTGCCAGCAGCCTCGGACTAGCAGGGAGCGGAGATACGCAGTATTTT	CASSLGLAGSGDTQYF
TRBV5-4	-	TRBJ2-1	TRBD2	TGTGCCAGCAGCGTCGGGACTACAGCCTACAATGAGCAGTTCTTC	CASSVGTTAYNEQFF
TRBV5-1	-	TRBJ2-3	TRBD2	TGCGCCAGCCGGGAGGAGTTAGGGAGTACGCAGTATTTT	CASREELGSTQYF
TRBV28	-	TRBJ1-2	-	TGTGCCAGCAGTTTAGGGAGTCCGTTAGGCTACACCTTC	CASSLGSPLGYTF
TRBV30	-	TRBJ1-5	-	TGTGCCTGGAGTGTACGGGGGCAGCCCCAGCATTTT	CAWSVRGQPQHF
TRBV6-5	-	TRBJ1-1	-	TGTGCCAGCAGGGAAACCGGGAGTGTTGAAGCTTTCTTT	CASRETGSVEAFF
TRBV5-6	-	TRBJ2-7	-	TGTGCCAGCAGCTTGGCCAATGCGGGAAGCGAGCAGTACTTC	CASSLANAGSEQYF
TRBV20-1	-	TRBJ1-2	-	TGCAGTGCCCCAGGGGGCTACACCTTC	CSAPGGYTF
TRBV6-1	-	TRBJ2-7	-	TGTGCCAGCAGTGAACCGGGACTCCCTTACGAGCAGTACTTC	CASSEPGLPYEQYF
TRBV6-5	few	TRBJ2-3	-	TGTGCCAGCAGGGAGTTGGATTCCCGAGTCGATACGCAGTATTTT	CASRELDSRVDTQYF
TRBV19	-	TRBJ1-5	-	TGTGCCAGTAGTATAACCAGGTGGGATCAGCCCCAGCATTTT	CASSITRWDQPQHF
TRBV2	-	TRBJ2-3	-	TGTGCCAGCAGTATGGGGCGCGCCTTAGATACGCAGTATTTT	CASSMGRALDTQYF
TRBV6-5	-	TRBJ1-2	TRBD1	TGTGCCAGCAGTTACTCCCAGGGGACAGGGGGCGATGGCTACACCTTC	CASSYSQGTGGDGYTF
TRBV10-3	few	TRBJ2-7	-	TGTGCCATCAGGCACTGGGGGGAAAGCCACGAGCAGTACTTC	CAIRHWGESHEQYF
TRBV10-1	-	TRBJ2-1	-	TGCGCCAGCAGCGGGGGGCCCAATGAGCAGTTCTTC	CASSGGPNEQFF
TRBV4-3	few	TRBJ1-1	-	TGCGCCAGCAGCCAAGACGTGGGGGAGGGTACTGAAGCTTTCTTT	CASSQDVGEGTEAFF
TRBV19	-	TRBJ1-4	TRBD1	TGTGCCAGTAGTCCTCGACAGGGGCCTGAAAAACTGTTTTTT	CASSPRQGPEKLFF
TRBV10-3	-	TRBJ1-5	-	TGTGCCTCCCGGGGCGGGATTAATCAGCCCCAGCATTTT	CASRGGINQPQHF
TRBV11-3	-	TRBJ1-2	-	TGTGCCAGCAGCTTAGATCGCGGCAGGGGACATGGCTACACCTTC	CASSLDRGRGHGYTF
TRBV6-4	-	TRBJ2-2	-	TGTGCCAGCAGTGACTCCTACACCGGGGAGCTGTTTTTT	CASSDSYTGELFF